Detailed here is one T cell receptor (beta chain). Its antigen is as yet unknown. As for treatment: oral pan-JAK inhibitor, 5-10 mg twice daily. This entry is derived from a study of CD8+ T cells in alopecia areata. Findings and limits, study-wide: Tofacitinib significantly brought down scalp clonality and expanded CD8+ clones among top 100. Because one nonresponder was included, the link of baseline CD8+ expansion to response is considered uncertain.

The CDR3 is 14 residues long. Germline CDR1 is SGHTA and CDR2 is FQGNSA. J gave up 3 bases and V 5 bases, and 5 bases lay outside the gene matches. RNA was extracted and reverse transcribed into cDNA as the sequencing template. Sequencing used immunoSEQ multiplex PCR; TCRdb keeps in-frame clones, though not all of them. The repertoire consists of approximately 120,000 clones, with 61% occurring once and the leading ten covering 4.5% to 6%. The chain carries TRBV7-2 and TRBJ1-2; 8 positions match TRBD1. Sequencing was performed on CD4+ T cells sorted from blood, taken at week 4, from a patient treated with tofacitinib. The receptor was derived from a human donor with alopecia areata. CDR3 in amino acids: CASSTTGGHYGYTF. The CDR3 region has the DNA TGTGCCAGCAGCACTACAGGGGGACACTATGGCTACACCTTC.